The clone carrying this TCR beta chain came up many times. The antigen is unknown. The source material, RNA transcripts, was used to amplify TCR beta CDR3 regions. In the first-round RT-PCR of the TCR CDR3, the HTBI primer set was used. TCRdb processed the multiplex PCR reads anew with MiXCR; each CDR3 protein has one entry. The table lists 540,000 or so distinct CDR3 sequences, about 15% of them singletons. The record originates from a study of T cells in Graves' hyperthyroidism and ophthalmopathy. As for the study in general: Peripheral blood was secured at the point of initial diagnosis, before any treatment. Findings and caveats of the study: Most expanded thyroid clonotypes above 0.001 recurred in blood.

CDR3 length equals 14 residues. Trimming stripped 7 bases from V and 6 bases from J, with 16 bases between. Per germline, CDR1 SNHLY and CDR2 FYNNEI. The source is a woman in her 30s with Graves' hyperthyroidism. The chain carries TRBV2 and TRBJ2-1; tentative D call: TRBD1 (5 bases). Sequencing was performed on blood. The CDR3: CASMIQERFNEQFF. CDR3 nucleotides: TGTGCCAGCATGATACAGGAAAGGTTCAATGAGCAGTTCTTC.